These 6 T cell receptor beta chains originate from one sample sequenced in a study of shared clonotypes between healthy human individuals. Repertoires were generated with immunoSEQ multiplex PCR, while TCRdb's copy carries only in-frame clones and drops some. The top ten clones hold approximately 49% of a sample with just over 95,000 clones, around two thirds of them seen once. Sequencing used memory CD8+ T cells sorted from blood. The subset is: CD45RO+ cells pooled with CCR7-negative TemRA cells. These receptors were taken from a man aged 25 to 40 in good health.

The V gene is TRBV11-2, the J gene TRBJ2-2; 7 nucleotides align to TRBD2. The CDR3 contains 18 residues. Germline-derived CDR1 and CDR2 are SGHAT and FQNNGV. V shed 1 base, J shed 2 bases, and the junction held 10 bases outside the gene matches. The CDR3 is CASSLAGSAGLNTGELFF. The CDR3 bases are TGTGCCAGCAGCTTAGCCGGGAGTGCGGGACTAAACACCGGGGAGCTGTTTTTT.

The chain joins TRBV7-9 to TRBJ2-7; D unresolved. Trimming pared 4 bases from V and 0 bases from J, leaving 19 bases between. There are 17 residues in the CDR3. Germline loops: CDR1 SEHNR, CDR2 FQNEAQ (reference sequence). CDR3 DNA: TGTGCCAGCAGCTCTAATGTCCCCAGCTCGGGCTCCTACGAGCAGTACTTC. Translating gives CASSSNVPSSGSYEQYF.

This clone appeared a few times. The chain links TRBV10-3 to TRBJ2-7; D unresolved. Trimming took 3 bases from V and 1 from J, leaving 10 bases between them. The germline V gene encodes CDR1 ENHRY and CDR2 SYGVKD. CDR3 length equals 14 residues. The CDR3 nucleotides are TGTGCCATCAGTGACACGGTACTTTCCTACGAGCAGTACTTC. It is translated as CAISDTVLSYEQYF.

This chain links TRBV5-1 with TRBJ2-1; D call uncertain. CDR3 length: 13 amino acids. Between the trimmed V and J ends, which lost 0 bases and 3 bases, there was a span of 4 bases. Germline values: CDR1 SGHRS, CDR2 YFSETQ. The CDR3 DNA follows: TGCGCCAGCAGCTTGGAACACTACAATGAGCAGTTCTTC. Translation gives CASSLEHYNEQFF.

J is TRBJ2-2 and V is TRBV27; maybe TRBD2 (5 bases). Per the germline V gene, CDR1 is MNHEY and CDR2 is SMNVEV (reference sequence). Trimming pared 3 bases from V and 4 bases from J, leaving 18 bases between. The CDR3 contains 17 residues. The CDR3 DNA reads TGTGCCAGCAGTTTCAGAGGGCCCCCACCGTCCACCGGGGAGCTGTTTTTT. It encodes CASSFRGPPPSTGELFF.

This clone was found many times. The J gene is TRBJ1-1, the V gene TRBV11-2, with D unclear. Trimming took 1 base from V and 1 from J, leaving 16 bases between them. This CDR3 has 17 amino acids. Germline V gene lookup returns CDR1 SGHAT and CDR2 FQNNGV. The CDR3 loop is CASSLAGLRVSNTEAFF. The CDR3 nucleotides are TGTGCCAGCAGCTTAGCGGGTTTAAGGGTTTCGAACACTGAAGCTTTCTTT. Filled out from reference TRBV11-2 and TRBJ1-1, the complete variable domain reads EAGVAQSPRYKIIEKRQSVAFWCNPISGHATLYWYQQILGQGPKLLIQFQNNGVVDDSQLPKDRFSAERLKGVDSTLKIQPAKLEDSAVYLCASSLAGLRVSNTEAFFGQGTRLTVV.